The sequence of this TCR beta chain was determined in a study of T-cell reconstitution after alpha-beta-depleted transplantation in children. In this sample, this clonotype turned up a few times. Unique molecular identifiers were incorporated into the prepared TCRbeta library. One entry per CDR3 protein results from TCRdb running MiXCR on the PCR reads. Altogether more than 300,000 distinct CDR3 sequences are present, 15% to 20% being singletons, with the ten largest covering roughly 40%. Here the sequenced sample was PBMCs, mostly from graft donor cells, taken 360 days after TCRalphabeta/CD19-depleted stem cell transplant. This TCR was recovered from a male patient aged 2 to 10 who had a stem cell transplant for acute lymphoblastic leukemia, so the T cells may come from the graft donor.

CDR3: CASSYEGGRSSYEQYF. DNA for the CDR3: TGTGCCAGCAGTTACGAGGGCGGCAGGAGCTCCTACGAGCAGTACTTC. The chain carries TRBV6-2 or TRBV6-3 and TRBJ2-7, with D tentatively TRBD2 (5 bases). CDR3 length equals 16 residues. With 2 bases removed from V and 0 bases from J, the gap between germline ends came to 14 bases. The V gene's germline CDR1 is MNHEY and CDR2 SVGEGT.